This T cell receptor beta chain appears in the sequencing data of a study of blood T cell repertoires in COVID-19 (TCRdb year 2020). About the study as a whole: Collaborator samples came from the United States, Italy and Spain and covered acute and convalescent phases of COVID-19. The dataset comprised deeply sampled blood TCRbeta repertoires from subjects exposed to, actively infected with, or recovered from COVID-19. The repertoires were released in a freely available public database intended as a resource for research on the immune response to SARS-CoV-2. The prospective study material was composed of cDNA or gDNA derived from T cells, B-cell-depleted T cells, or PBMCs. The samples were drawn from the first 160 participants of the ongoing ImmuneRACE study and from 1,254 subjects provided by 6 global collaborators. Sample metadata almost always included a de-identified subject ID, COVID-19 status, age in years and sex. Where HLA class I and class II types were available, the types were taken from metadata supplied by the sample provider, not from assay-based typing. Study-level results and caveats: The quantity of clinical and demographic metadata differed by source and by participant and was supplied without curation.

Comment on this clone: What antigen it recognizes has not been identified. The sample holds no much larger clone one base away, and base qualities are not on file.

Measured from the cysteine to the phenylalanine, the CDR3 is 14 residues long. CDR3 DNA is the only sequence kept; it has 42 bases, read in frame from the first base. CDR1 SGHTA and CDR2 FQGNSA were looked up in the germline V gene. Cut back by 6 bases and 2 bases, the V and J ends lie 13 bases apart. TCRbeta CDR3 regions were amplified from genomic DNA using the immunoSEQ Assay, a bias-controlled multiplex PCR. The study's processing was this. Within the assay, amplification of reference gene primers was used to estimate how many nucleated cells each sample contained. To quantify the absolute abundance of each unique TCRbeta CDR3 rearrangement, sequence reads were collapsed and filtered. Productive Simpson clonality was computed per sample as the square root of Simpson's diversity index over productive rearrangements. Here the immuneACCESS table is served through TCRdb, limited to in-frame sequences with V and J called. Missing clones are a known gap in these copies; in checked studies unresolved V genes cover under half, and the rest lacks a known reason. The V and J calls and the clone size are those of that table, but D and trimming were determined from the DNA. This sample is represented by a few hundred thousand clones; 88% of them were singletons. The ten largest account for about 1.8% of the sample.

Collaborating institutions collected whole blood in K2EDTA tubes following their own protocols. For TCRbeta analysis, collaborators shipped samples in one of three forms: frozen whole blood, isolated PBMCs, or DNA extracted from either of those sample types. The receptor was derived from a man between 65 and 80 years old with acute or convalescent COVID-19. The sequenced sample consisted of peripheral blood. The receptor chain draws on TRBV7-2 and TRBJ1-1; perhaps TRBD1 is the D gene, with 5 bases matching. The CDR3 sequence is CASRGQGPNTEAFF. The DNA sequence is TGTGCCAGCAGGGGGCAGGGCCCAAACACTGAAGCTTTCTTT.